The 11 T cell receptor beta chains listed next were all sequenced from one sample in a study of cytomegalovirus exposure and HLA in healthy donors. Researchers ran the PCR with 60 Vbeta and 13 Jbeta primers. Assay: immunoSEQ multiplex PCR; the TCRdb copy retains only in-frame clones and omits some. Of roughly 190,000 clones in the sample, under 80% were seen once. Sequenced material: PBMCs. The origin of the receptors is a female donor in good health and CMV-seronegative.

This clone has a single count. For the CDR3, the DNA is TGTGCCAGCAGCCATCCCGGGACAGGGGCCTACGAGCAGTACTTC. Its protein product is CASSHPGTGAYEQYF. The chain has TRBV25-1 and TRBJ2-7, with 10 bases fitting TRBD1. The V gene end was trimmed by 6 bases and the J gene end by 2 bases; junction bases not matched to a gene: 7. CDR1 and CDR2 (germline): MGHDK, SYGVNS. CDR3 length equals 15 residues.

The rearrangement links TRBV5-4 to TRBJ2-7; unclear D gene. CDR3 length equals 13 residues. Germline CDR1 and CDR2: SGHNT and YYREEE (reference sequence). The V and J ends lost 5 bases and 0 bases respectively, with 9 bases between them. The CDR3 here is CASSSDISYEQYF. CDR3 DNA sequence: TGTGCCAGCAGTTCCGACATCTCCTACGAGCAGTACTTC.

The V call is TRBV2, the J call TRBJ1-6, with D hard to call. The CDR3 is 15 amino acids. The germline V gene has CDR1 SNHLY and CDR2 FYNNEI. V lost 7 bases to trimming and J lost 4 bases, with 14 bases between them. CDR3 loop: CASTLEPIYNSPLHF. CDR3 sequence (DNA): TGTGCCAGCACTCTAGAACCGATATATAATTCACCCCTCCACTTT.

The chain carries TRBV7-9 and TRBJ1-2, with a weak D call TRBD1 (5 bases). CDR3 length: 13 residues. Germline CDR1 and CDR2: SEHNR and FQNEAQ (reference sequence). Between the trimmed V and J ends, which lost 0 bases and 8 bases, there was a span of 10 bases. CDR3 nucleotides: TGTGCCAGCAGCTTAGCGCGTACAGGCGGCTACACCTTC. Translated: CASSLARTGGYTF.

V and J are TRBV2 and TRBJ2-7; 7 bases align to TRBD1. Germline CDR1 reads SNHLY; CDR2 reads FYNNEI. V shed 6 bases, J shed 0 bases, and the junction held 8 bases outside the gene matches. This CDR3 spans 15 amino acids. The CDR3 here is CASSVLDRYSYEQYF. The CDR3, as DNA: TGTGCCAGCAGCGTATTGGACAGGTACTCCTACGAGCAGTACTTC. Full variable domain (remainder filled in from reference TRBV2 and TRBJ2-7): EPEVTQTPSHQVTQMGQEVILRCVPISNHLYFYWYRQILGQKVEFLVSFYNNEISEKSEIFDDQFSVERPDGSNFTLKIRSTKLEDSAMYFCASSVLDRYSYEQYFGPGTRLTVT.

This clone has more than one count but fewer than ten. This chain joins TRBV28 and TRBJ1-2; D is unclear. This CDR3 is 11 amino acids long. V gave up 6 bases and J gave up 7 bases, with 9 bases separating them. Germline V lookup: CDR1 MDHEN, CDR2 SYDVKM. CDR3 amino acids: CASSTRLGYTF. The CDR3 DNA sequence: TGTGCCAGCAGCACCAGGCTTGGCTACACCTTC.

This sequence joins TRBV15 and TRBJ2-1, with 7 bases identical to TRBD1. Germline CDR1 is LNHNV and CDR2 is YYDKDF (reference sequence). Trimming cost V 4 bases and J 6 bases; bases outside gene matches: 12. The CDR3 is made up of 16 amino acids. Here the CDR3 DNA reads TGTGCCACCAGCATCCGGACCGGGACAGCCTTCAATGAGCAGTTCTTC. The encoded protein is CATSIRTGTAFNEQFF.

This clone was observed once. The chain recombines TRBV4-3 with TRBJ2-1; D ambiguous. With 0 bases removed from V and 5 bases from J, the gap between germline ends came to 14 bases. The CDR3 is 16 amino acids. Germline-derived CDR1 and CDR2 are LGHNA and YSLEER. CDR3 residues: CASSQEKVTGHNEQFF. CDR3 in DNA: TGCGCCAGCAGCCAAGAGAAGGTTACTGGGCACAATGAGCAGTTCTTC.

This clone was recorded only once. This chain uses TRBV18 with TRBJ2-1; the D gene is possibly TRBD2 (5 bases). Between the trimmed V and J ends, which lost 4 bases and 6 bases, there was a span of 10 bases. The germline CDR1 and CDR2 sequences are KGHSH and LQKENI. The CDR3 sequence is 13 residues long. CDR3 protein: CASSRSSPNEQFF. DNA for the CDR3: TGTGCCAGCTCACGCTCTAGCCCCAATGAGCAGTTCTTC.

V is TRBV15 and J is TRBJ1-5, with D possibly being TRBD1 (5 bases). The germline V gene has CDR1 LNHNV and CDR2 YYDKDF (reference sequence). This CDR3 comprises 17 residues. Trimming stripped 4 bases from V and 0 bases from J, with 16 bases between. For the CDR3, the DNA is TGTGCCACCAGCACACGACTGACAGTTAATAGCAATCAGCCCCAGCATTTT. Its translation: CATSTRLTVNSNQPQHF.

V is TRBV7-3 and J is TRBJ2-3, with D unresolved. The CDR3 extends over 14 amino acids. Trimming shortened V by 5 bases and J by 8 bases, and 17 bases separated the two germline ends. Germline assignment: CDR1 SGHTA and CDR2 FQGTGA. The CDR3 spells CASSLGLNGPTQYF. The DNA for the CDR3 is TGTGCCAGCAGCCTAGGCTTGAACGGCCCTACGCAGTATTTT.